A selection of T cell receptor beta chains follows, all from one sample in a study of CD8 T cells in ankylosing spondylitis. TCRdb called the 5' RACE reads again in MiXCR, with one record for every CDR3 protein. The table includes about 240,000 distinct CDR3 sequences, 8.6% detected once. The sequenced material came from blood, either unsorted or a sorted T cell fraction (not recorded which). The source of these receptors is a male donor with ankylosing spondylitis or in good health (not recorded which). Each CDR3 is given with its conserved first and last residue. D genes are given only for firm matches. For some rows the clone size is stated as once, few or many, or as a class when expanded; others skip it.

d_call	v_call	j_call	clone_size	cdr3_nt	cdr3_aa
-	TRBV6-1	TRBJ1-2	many	TGTGCCAGTCCTTCAGGGGAATTGAGGGAATCATACACCTTC	CASPSGELRESYTF
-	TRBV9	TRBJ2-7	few	TGTGCCAGCAGCGGTGCCGCGGCGGGTGAGCAGTACTTC	CASSGAAAGEQYF
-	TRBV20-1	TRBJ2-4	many	TGCAGTGCTGTTTCGGGGGAGAGGGCCAAAAACATTCAGTACTTC	CSAVSGERAKNIQYF
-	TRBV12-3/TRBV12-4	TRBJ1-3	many	TGTGCCAGCAGTTTCGGCGAAGACGTCACCATATATTTT	CASSFGEDVTIYF
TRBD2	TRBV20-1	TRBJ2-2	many	TGCAGTGCTAGAAAGCCCGGGACTAGCTATCTCGGGGAGCTGTTTTTT	CSARKPGTSYLGELFF
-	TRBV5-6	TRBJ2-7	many	TGTGCCAGCACCTTGGGGACCGATGCCTACGAGCAGTACTTC	CASTLGTDAYEQYF
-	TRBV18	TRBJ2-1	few	TGTGCCAGCTCTATACTGGAGAGTGAGCAGTTCTTC	CASSILESEQFF
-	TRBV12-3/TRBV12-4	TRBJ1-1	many	TGTGCCAGCAGTTTTTGGGGTACTGAAGCTTTCTTT	CASSFWGTEAFF
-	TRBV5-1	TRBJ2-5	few	TGCGCCAGCAGCTTCAATCAAGAGACCCAGTACTTC	CASSFNQETQYF
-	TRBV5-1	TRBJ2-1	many	TGCGCCAGCAGCTTGGAGGGCACCAGCGCCTACAATGAGCAGTTCTTC	CASSLEGTSAYNEQFF
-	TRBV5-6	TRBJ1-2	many	TGTGCCAGCAGCTTGAGTGATCTTTGGGGCTACACCTTC	CASSLSDLWGYTF
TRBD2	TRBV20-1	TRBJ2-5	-	TGCAGTGCCCCCCGAGGACTAGGGCAAGAGACCCAGTACTTC	CSAPRGLGQETQYF
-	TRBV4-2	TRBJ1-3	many	TGTGCCAGCAGCCAAGAGGGGGTCGAGAGTTACTCTGGAAACACCATATATTTT	CASSQEGVESYSGNTIYF
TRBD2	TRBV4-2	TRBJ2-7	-	TGTGCCAGCAGCCAAGATAGAACTAGCGGGGGCCGCTACGAGCAGTACTTC	CASSQDRTSGGRYEQYF
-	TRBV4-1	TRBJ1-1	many	TGCGCCAGCAGCCAACAGACAAACAGGCCGACTGAAGCTTTCTTT	CASSQQTNRPTEAFF
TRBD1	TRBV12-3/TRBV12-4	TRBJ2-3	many	TGTGCCAGCTCGTCTCCGGAGGGGACAGGGAACACAGATACGCAGTATTTT	CASSSPEGTGNTDTQYF
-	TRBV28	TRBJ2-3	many	TGTGCCAGCAGTACAGGGACAGATACGCAGTATTTT	CASSTGTDTQYF
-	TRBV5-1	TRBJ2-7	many	TGCGCCAGCAACGATAAGCCGACTACCGATTCCTACGAGCAGTACTTC	CASNDKPTTDSYEQYF
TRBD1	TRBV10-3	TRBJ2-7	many	TGTGCCATCCAGGACAGGGGGCGGGGCGAGCAGTACTTC	CAIQDRGRGEQYF
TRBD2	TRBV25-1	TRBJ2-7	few	TGTGCCAGCAGTGAGTCCGGGACTACCAGGTACGAGCAGTACTTC	CASSESGTTRYEQYF
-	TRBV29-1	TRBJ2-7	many	TGCAGCGTTGGTTCGGGACCCTCTTTCGAGCAGTACTTC	CSVGSGPSFEQYF
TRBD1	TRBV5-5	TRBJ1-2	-	TGTGCCTCGCAGGCGGACAGGGGATCCTATGGCTACACCTTC	CASQADRGSYGYTF
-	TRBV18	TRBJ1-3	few	TGTGCCAGCTCGCGGGACACCTTCAGCTCTGGAAACACCATATATTTT	CASSRDTFSSGNTIYF
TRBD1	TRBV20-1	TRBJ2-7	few	TGCTGTGCCTACCCGAACCGGGACAGGGGTAGTAAAAACGAGCAGTACTTC	CCAYPNRDRGSKNEQYF
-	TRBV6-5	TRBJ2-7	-	TGTGCCAGCAGTTCCTCTCCCCGGGGACTGGTAGAACAGCAGTACTTC	CASSSSPRGLVEQQYF
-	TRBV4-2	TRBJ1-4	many	TGTGCCAGCAGCCAAGATGGGCAGACCGGGGAAAAACTGTTTTTT	CASSQDGQTGEKLFF
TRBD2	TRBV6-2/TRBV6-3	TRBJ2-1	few	TGTGCCAGCAGTTACCAGGCGGGGGGATCTAGTGAGCAGTTCTTC	CASSYQAGGSSEQFF